Each of the 22 T cell receptor beta chains below was sequenced from the same sample in a study of T cells in Graves' hyperthyroidism and ophthalmopathy (dated by TCRdb to about 2019). The receptor library was made with multiplex PCR. Sequencing was carried out with an Illumina HiSeq 2000. The TCR beta CDR3 regions were amplified from the RNA transcripts. The first round of RT-PCR for the TCR CDR3 was performed with the HTBI primer set and the Qiagen OneStep RT-PCR kit. TCRdb cleaned the public reads at Q25 with fastp, built clones with MiXCR and kept in-frame beta chains. Identical CDR3 protein sequences are pooled into one entry, listed with their most common genes and DNA. The sample profile shows about 610,000 distinct CDR3 sequences; roughly 14% of them were found once. Jointly, the top ten make up around 4.5% of the sample. Sequencing was performed on blood. The receptors were sampled from a woman in her thirties or forties with Graves' ophthalmopathy.

This clonotype showed up many times. The rearrangement joins TRBV30 to TRBJ2-7; 10 bases map to TRBD2. This CDR3 is 14 amino acids long. With 2 bases clipped from V and 7 bases from J, the junction kept 8 bases outside the gene matches. Germline V gene data show CDR1 as GTSNPN and CDR2 as SVGIG (reference sequence). The CDR3 DNA sequence: TGTGCCTGGAGTTTGCTAGCGGGAGTTGGTGAGCAGTACTTC. This translates into CAWSLLAGVGEQYF. The full variable domain, its missing parts supplied by reference TRBV30 and TRBJ2-7, is SQTIHQWPATLVQPVGSPLSLECTVEGTSNPNLYWYRQAAGRGLQLLFYSVGIGQISSEVPQNLSASRPQDRQFILSSKKLLLSDSGFYLCAWSLLAGVGEQYFGPGTRLTVT.

This clonotype was seen more than once but under ten times. This chain joins TRBV29-1 and TRBJ2-5; TRBD1 agrees at 12 bases. Germline trimming cut 5 bases from V and 1 base from J; bases unmatched to any gene: 5. From germline, CDR1 is SQVTM and CDR2 ANQGSEA. CDR3 size: 15 residues. The CDR3 sequence: CSVRRDRGPQETQYF. The DNA of the CDR3 is TGCAGCGTTCGGCGGGACAGGGGGCCCCAAGAGACCCAGTACTTC.

In its sample, this clonotype was seen many times. This chain links TRBV20-1 with TRBJ2-7; 8 bases map to TRBD1. Germline assignment: CDR1 DFQATT and CDR2 SNEGSKA (reference sequence). The CDR3 covers 14 residues. The V gene end was trimmed by 7 bases and the J gene end by 5 bases; junction bases not matched to a gene: 13. DNA for the CDR3: TGCAGTGTCCTAGACAGGGGAGTTTCTCACGAGCAGTACTTC. Its protein product is CSVLDRGVSHEQYF.

This clonotype was counted many times. The gene calls are TRBV12-3 or TRBV12-4 and TRBJ1-2; D uncertain. This CDR3 contains 12 residues. The V gene lost 6 bases and the J gene lost 6 bases, with 11 bases spanning the gap. The DNA of the CDR3 is TGTGCCAGCAGGCTCCTAGCGAATGGCTACACCTTC. It is translated as CASRLLANGYTF.

This clonotype was observed a handful of times. The rearrangement uses TRBV14 and TRBJ1-1, with D possibly being TRBD1 (5 bases). CDR1 SGHDN and CDR2 FVKESK come from the germline V gene. Trimming took off 4 bases at V and 0 bases at J, with 15 bases between the two ends. CDR3 length: 16 residues. The CDR3 DNA is TGTGCCAGCAGCCCCGCCAAGCGGGGCTTGAACACTGAAGCTTTCTTT. Protein product: CASSPAKRGLNTEAFF.

Regarding this clonotype: Being one base from a much bigger clone, this may be a read error. This sequence joins TRBV10-2 and TRBJ2-7, with 10 bases aligning to TRBD1. Germline loops: CDR1 WSHSY, CDR2 SAAADI. The CDR3 is 15 amino acids. In DNA, the CDR3 is TGCACCAGCAGTTTCCACGGGACAGGGGCCTACGAGCAGTACTTC. Translating gives CTSSFHGTGAYEQYF.

The chain combines TRBV19 with TRBJ1-2; D is undetermined. V lost 4 bases, J lost 4 bases, and 10 bases lay in between. Germline V gene sequence: CDR1 LNHDA, CDR2 SQIVND (reference sequence). The CDR3 totals 13 residues. CDR3 in amino acids: CASSNDGLYGYTF. DNA of the CDR3: TGTGCCAGTAGTAACGACGGCCTCTATGGCTACACCTTC.

A few counts support this clonotype. The V gene is TRBV14, the J gene TRBJ2-7; the D gene is possibly TRBD2 (6 bases). V was cut by 6 bases and J by 2 bases, with 20 bases left in between. The CDR3 is made up of 16 amino acids. Germline V lookup: CDR1 SGHDN, CDR2 FVKESK. The CDR3 spells CASSLGKGKRAYEQYF. CDR3 coding DNA: TGTGCCAGCAGTCTGGGCAAAGGGAAGCGGGCCTACGAGCAGTACTTC.

The sample holds many counts of this clonotype. The chain links TRBV19 to TRBJ2-4; 8 bases are a match to TRBD1. CDR1 and CDR2 from the germline V gene are LNHDA and SQIVND (reference sequence). Germline trimming cut 6 bases from V and 9 bases from J; bases unmatched to any gene: 7. The CDR3 covers 13 residues. CDR3 amino acids: CASRETGESIQYF. For the CDR3, the DNA is TGTGCCAGTAGGGAGACAGGGGAAAGCATTCAGTACTTC. The variable domain in full, completed from reference TRBV19 and TRBJ2-4, reads DGGITQSPKYLFRKEGQNVTLSCEQNLNHDAMYWYRQDPGQGLRLIYYSQIVNDFQKGDIAEGYSVSREKKESFPLTVTSAQKNPTAFYLCASRETGESIQYFGAGTRLSVL.

The chain carries TRBV4-1 and TRBJ2-7, with D perhaps TRBD2 (6 bases). V dropped 4 bases and J dropped 5 bases, with 18 bases sitting between them. CDR1 and CDR2 from the germline V gene are MGHRA and YSYEKL. This CDR3 region has 15 residues. The CDR3 coding sequence is TGCGCCAGCAGCCTGGGCCCCGGGGGAGCCCACGAGCAGTACTTC. This codes for CASSLGPGGAHEQYF.

This clonotype was picked up many times. The chain joins TRBV7-9 to TRBJ2-7; 8 bases fit TRBD2. The CDR3 totals 14 residues. V was clipped by 5 bases and J by 4 bases; unmatched bases: 7. Looked up from germline, CDR1 is SEHNR and CDR2 is FQNEAQ (reference sequence). This CDR3 is CASSTREGRYEQYF. CDR3 DNA: TGTGCCAGCAGCACCCGGGAGGGTCGGTACGAGCAGTACTTC.

There are a few counts of this clonotype. V is TRBV10-3 and J is TRBJ1-2, with 10 positions matching TRBD1. Looked up from germline, CDR1 is ENHRY and CDR2 is SYGVKD. Trimming removed 4 bases from V and 3 bases from J; junction bases left unmatched: 8. The CDR3 totals 16 residues. In nucleotides, the CDR3 is TGTGCCATCAGTGCTATTGCCGGGACAGGGGACTATGGCTACACCTTC. It codes for CAISAIAGTGDYGYTF.

The table lists this clonotype with many counts. The V gene is TRBV6-2 or TRBV6-3, the J gene TRBJ1-1; no firm D call. The germline V gene has CDR1 MNHEY and CDR2 SVGEGT. This CDR3 has 11 residues. CDR3: CVTKWYAEAFF. The CDR3 bases are TGTGTTACGAAATGGTACGCTGAAGCTTTCTTT.

This clonotype was seen repeatedly, ten times or more. This chain uses TRBV6-2 or TRBV6-3 with TRBJ2-2; D is possibly TRBD2 (6 bases). The germline V gene has CDR1 MNHEY and CDR2 SVGEGT. Between the trimmed V and J ends, which lost 6 bases and 5 bases, there was a span of 13 bases. This CDR3 has 14 amino acids. CDR3 residues: CASRDLRGTGELFF. CDR3 DNA sequence: TGTGCCAGCAGAGATCTACGGGGGACCGGGGAGCTGTTTTTT.

This clonotype was counted only a few times. The gene calls are TRBV15 and TRBJ2-5; D gene uncertain. CDR1 LNHNV and CDR2 YYDKDF come from the germline V gene (reference sequence). Trimming took 9 bases from V and 5 from J, leaving 16 bases between them. This CDR3 spans 13 amino acids. CDR3 in amino acids: CATRDWSDETQYF. The CDR3, as DNA: TGTGCCACTCGTGACTGGTCCGACGAGACCCAGTACTTC.

This clonotype came up many times. This sequence joins TRBV20-1 and TRBJ2-7; D may be TRBD1 (6 bases). The CDR3 totals 14 residues. CDR1 is DFQATT and CDR2 is SNEGSKA in the germline V gene (reference sequence). V lost 6 bases to trimming and J lost 0 bases, with 15 bases between them. The chain's CDR3 is CSARRQASSYEQYF. The CDR3 bases are TGCAGTGCCAGAAGACAGGCCTCCTCCTACGAGCAGTACTTC.

This clonotype has at least ten counts. CDR3 DNA: TGCAGCGTTGAAGTTTTAGACAGGGTTCTGGAGACCCAGTACTTC. This gives the protein CSVEVLDRVLETQYF. The chain employs TRBV29-1 and TRBJ2-5; 7 positions agree with TRBD1. Germline V gives CDR1 SQVTM, CDR2 ANQGSEA. The CDR3 consists of 15 residues. V gave up 1 base and J gave up 5 bases; unmatched junction bases: 10.

This clonotype was counted ten times or more. The chain uses TRBV27 and TRBJ2-6; no firm D call. The germline V gene has CDR1 MNHEY and CDR2 SMNVEV (reference sequence). V lost 0 bases, J lost 1 base, and 13 bases lay in between. This CDR3 is 18 amino acids long. In DNA, the CDR3 is TGTGCCAGCAGTTTATCCCCCCCGATCTTTTCTGGGGCCAACGTCCTGACTTTC. This gives the protein CASSLSPPIFSGANVLTF.

This clonotype was recorded at least ten times. The rearrangement uses TRBV18 and TRBJ2-7, with D perhaps matching TRBD2 (7 bases). CDR1 and CDR2 (germline): KGHSH, LQKENI. CDR3 length: 15 residues. V shed 3 bases and J shed 4 bases, with 16 bases lying between them. Here the CDR3 DNA reads TGTGCCAGCTCACCCGGGGGGCTACGACGATACGAGCAGTACTTC. It is translated as CASSPGGLRRYEQYF.

The J gene is TRBJ1-1, the V gene TRBV11-2, with TRBD1 matching over 10 bases. Unmatched junction bases numbered 5, after V lost 5 bases and J lost 5 bases. The CDR3 covers 14 residues. Germline V gene sequence: CDR1 SGHAT, CDR2 FQNNGV. The CDR3 coding sequence is TGTGCCAGCAGCAGAGGACAGGGGGAAACTGAAGCTTTCTTT. Residues: CASSRGQGETEAFF.

In its sample, this clonotype was seen many times. The gene calls are TRBV7-9 and TRBJ2-5; a weak D match, TRBD2 (5 bases). The CDR3 runs to 14 residues. Trimming stripped 5 bases from V and 3 bases from J, with 13 bases between. Germline V gene lookup returns CDR1 SEHNR and CDR2 FQNEAQ (reference sequence). The DNA for the CDR3 is TGTGCCAGCAGCCCACTCGGGCGGGAAGAGACCCAGTACTTC. Its protein is CASSPLGREETQYF.

This chain joins TRBV29-1 and TRBJ2-7; TRBD2 might be the D (6 bases). The CDR3 has 12 residues. The V gene's germline CDR1 is SQVTM and CDR2 ANQGSEA. V was shortened by 4 bases and J by 6 bases, with 13 bases between the two germline ends. The DNA of the CDR3 is TGCAGCGTTGTGGGGGGAAGGGGCGAGCAGTACTTC. Its translation is CSVVGGRGEQYF.